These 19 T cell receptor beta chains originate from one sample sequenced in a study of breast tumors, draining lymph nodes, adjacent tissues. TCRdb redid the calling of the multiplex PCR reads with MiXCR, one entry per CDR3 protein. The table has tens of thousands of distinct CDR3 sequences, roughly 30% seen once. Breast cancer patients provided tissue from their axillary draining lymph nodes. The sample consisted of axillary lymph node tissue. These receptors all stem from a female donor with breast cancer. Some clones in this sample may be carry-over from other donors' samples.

The DNA for the CDR3 is TGTGCCAGCAGTTACCCCCCCCTTGTGGCAACCTGCCCGGTCAACTACGAGCAGTACTTC. Translation gives CASSYPPLVATCPVNYEQYF. The V and J genes are TRBV6-5 and TRBJ2-7; D not certain. CDR3 length equals 20 residues. The germline V gene has CDR1 MNHEY and CDR2 SVGAGI. Trimming pared 2 bases from V and 3 bases from J, leaving 29 bases between.

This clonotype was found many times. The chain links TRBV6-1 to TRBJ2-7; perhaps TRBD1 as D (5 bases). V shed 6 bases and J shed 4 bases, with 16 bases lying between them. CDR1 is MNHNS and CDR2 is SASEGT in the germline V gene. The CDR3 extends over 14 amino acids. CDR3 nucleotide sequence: TGTGCCAGCAGCCTGGGTCAGGGTAAGTACGAGCAGTACTTC. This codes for CASSLGQGKYEQYF.

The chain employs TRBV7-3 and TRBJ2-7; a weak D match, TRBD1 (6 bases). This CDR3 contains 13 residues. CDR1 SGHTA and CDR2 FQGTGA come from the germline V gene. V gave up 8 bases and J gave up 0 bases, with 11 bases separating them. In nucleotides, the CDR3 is TGTGCCAGCCTGGACAGTTTCTCCTACGAGCAGTACTTC. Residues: CASLDSFSYEQYF.

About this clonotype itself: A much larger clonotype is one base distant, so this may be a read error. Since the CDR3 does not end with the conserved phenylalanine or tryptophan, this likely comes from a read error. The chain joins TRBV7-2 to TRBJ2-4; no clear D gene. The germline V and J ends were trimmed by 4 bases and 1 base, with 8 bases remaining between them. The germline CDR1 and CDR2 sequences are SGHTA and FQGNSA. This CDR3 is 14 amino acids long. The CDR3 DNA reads TGTGCCAGCAGCTCCCTTTTCGCCAAAAACATTCAGTACCTC. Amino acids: CASSSLFAKNIQYL.

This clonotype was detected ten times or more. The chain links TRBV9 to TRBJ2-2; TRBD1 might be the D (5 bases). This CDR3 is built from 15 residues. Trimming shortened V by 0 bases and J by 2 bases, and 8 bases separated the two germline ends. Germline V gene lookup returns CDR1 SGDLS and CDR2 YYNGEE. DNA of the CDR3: TGTGCCAGCAGCGTAGGGACAACCAACACCGGGGAGCTGTTTTTT. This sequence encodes CASSVGTTNTGELFF.

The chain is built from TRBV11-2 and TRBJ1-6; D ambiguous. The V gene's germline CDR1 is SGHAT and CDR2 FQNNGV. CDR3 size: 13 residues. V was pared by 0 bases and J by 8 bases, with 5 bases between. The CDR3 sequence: CASSLDSYSPLHF. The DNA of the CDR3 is TGTGCCAGCAGCTTAGACAGTTATTCACCCCTCCACTTT. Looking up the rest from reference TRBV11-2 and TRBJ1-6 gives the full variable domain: EAGVAQSPRYKIIEKRQSVAFWCNPISGHATLYWYQQILGQGPKLLIQFQNNGVVDDSQLPKDRFSAERLKGVDSTLKIQPAKLEDSAVYLCASSLDSYSPLHFGNGTRLTVT.

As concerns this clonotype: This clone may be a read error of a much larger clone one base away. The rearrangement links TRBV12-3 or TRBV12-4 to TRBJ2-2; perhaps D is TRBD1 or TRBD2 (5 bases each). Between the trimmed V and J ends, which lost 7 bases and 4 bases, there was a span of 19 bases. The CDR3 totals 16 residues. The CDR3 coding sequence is TGTGCCAGCACCGGTGGGGCAGGGAGAATCACCGGGGAGCTGTTTTTT. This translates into CASTGGAGRITGELFF.

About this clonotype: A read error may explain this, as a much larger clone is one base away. CDR3 sequence: CASSTGQTEQYF. The CDR3 region has the DNA TGTGCCAGCAGCACGGGACAAACCGAGCAGTACTTC. This rearrangement joins TRBV5-4 to TRBJ2-7; tentative D call: TRBD1 (6 bases). Germline V lookup: CDR1 SGHNT, CDR2 YYREEE (reference sequence). Trimming took off 4 bases at V and 6 bases at J, with 11 bases between the two ends. The CDR3 runs to 12 residues.

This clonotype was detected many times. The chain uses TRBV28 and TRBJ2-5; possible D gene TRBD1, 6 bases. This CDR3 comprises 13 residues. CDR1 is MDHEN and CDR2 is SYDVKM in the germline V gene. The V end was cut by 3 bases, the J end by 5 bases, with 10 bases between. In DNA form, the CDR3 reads TGTGCCAGCAGTTTGACAGGTCGGGAGACCCAGTACTTC. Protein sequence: CASSLTGRETQYF.

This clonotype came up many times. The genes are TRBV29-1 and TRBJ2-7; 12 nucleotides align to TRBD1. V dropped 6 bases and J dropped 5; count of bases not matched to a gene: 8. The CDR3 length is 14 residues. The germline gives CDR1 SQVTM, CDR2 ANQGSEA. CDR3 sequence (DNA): TGCAGCGTCAAACCGGGACAGGGGGCGAACGAGCAGTACTTC. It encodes CSVKPGQGANEQYF.

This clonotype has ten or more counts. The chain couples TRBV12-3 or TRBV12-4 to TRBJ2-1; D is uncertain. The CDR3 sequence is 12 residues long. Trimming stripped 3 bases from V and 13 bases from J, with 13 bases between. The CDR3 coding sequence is TGTGCCAGCAGTTTCTCCCCCCCCAGACAGTTCTTC. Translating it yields CASSFSPPRQFF.

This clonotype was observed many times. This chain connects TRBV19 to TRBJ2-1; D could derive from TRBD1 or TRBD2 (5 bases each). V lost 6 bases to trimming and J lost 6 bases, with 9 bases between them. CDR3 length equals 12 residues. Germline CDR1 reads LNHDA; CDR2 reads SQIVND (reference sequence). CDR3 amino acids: CASRRGSNEQFF. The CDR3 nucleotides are TGTGCCAGTAGACGGGGCAGCAATGAGCAGTTCTTC.

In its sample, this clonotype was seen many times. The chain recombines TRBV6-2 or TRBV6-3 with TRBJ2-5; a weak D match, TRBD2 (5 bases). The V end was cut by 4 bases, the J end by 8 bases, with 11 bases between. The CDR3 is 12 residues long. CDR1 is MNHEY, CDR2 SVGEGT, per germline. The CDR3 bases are TGTGCCAGCAGTTCCACGAGGGTCACCCAGTACTTC. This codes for CASSSTRVTQYF.

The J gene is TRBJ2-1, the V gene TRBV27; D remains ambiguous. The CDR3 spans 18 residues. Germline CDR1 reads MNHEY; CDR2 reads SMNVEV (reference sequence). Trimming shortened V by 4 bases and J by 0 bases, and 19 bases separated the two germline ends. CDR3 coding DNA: TGTGCCAGCAGTTCCATAATTGAGTTAGGGCGCTCCTACAATGAGCAGTTCTTC. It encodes CASSSIIELGRSYNEQFF.

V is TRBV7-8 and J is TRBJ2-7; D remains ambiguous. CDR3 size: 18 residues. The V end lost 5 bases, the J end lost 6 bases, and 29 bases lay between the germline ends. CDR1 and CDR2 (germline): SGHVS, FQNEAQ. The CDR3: CASSLGPRQAIKRREQYF. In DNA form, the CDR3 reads TGTGCCAGCAGCCTAGGGCCCCGGCAGGCTATTAAAAGGCGCGAGCAGTACTTC.

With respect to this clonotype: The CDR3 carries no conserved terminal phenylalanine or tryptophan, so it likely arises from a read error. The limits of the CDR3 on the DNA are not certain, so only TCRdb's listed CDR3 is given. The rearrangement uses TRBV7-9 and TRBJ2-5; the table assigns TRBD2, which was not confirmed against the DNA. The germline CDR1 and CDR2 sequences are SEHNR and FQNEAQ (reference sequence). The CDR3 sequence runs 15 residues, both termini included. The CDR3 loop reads CASSLDAGTTETQHS.

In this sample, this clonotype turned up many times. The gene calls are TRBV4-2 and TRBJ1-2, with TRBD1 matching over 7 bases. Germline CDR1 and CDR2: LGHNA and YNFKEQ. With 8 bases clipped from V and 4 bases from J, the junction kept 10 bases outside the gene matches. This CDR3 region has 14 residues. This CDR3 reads CASETGTAGYGYTF. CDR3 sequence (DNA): TGTGCCAGCGAGACAGGGACGGCTGGCTATGGCTACACCTTC.

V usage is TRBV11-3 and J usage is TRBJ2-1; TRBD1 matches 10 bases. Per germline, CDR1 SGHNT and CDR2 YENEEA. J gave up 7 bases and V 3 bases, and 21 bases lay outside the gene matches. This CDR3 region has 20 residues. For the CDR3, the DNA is TGTGCCAGCAGCTTTACTACCGGGACAGGGGTTGATCGGGATCCGAATGAGCAGTTCTTC. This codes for CASSFTTGTGVDRDPNEQFF.

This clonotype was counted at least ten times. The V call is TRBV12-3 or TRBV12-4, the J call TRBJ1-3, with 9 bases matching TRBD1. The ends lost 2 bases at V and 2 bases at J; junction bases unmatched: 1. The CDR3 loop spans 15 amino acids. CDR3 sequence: CASSLYRGPGNTIYF. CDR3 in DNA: TGTGCCAGCAGTTTATACAGGGGGCCTGGAAACACCATATATTTT.